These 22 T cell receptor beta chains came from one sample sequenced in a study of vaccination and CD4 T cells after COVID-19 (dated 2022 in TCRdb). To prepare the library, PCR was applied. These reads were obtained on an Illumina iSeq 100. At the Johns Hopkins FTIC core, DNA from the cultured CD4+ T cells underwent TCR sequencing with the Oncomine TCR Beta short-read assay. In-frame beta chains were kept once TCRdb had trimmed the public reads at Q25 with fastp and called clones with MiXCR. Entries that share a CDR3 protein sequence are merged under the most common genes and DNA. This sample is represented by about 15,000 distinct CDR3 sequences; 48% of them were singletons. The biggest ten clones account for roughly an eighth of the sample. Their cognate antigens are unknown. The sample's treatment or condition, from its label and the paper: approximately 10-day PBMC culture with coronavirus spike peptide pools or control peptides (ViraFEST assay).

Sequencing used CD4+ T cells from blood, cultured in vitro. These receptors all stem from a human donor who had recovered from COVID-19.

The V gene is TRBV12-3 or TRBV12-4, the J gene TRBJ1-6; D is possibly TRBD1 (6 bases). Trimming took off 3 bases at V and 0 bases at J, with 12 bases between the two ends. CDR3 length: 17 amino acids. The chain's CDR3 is CASSFTTGSSYNSPLHF. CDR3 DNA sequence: TGTGCCAGCAGTTTCACCACAGGGAGCTCCTATAATTCACCCCTCCACTTT.

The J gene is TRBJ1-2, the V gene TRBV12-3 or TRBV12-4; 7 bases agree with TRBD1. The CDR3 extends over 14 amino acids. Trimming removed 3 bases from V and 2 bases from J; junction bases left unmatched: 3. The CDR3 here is CASSFWTGNYGYTF. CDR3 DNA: TGTGCCAGCAGTTTTTGGACAGGAAACTATGGCTACACCTTC.

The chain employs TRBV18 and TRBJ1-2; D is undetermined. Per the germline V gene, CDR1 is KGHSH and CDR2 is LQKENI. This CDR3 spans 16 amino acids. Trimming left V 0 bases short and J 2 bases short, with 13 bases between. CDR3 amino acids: CASSPPGALMNYGYTF. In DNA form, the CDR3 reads TGTGCCAGCTCACCACCGGGAGCCCTGATGAACTATGGCTACACCTTC. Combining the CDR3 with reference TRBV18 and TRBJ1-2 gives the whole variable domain NAGVMQNPRHLVRRRGQEARLRCSPMKGHSHVYWYRQLPEEGLKFMVYLQKENIIDESGMPKERFSAEFPKEGPSILRIQQVVRGDSAAYFCASSPPGALMNYGYTFGSGTRLTVV.

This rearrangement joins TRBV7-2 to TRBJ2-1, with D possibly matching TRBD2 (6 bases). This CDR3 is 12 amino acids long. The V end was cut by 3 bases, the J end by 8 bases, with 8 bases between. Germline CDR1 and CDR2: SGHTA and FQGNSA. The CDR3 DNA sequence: TGTGCCAGCAGCTTTTGGGGGGATGAGCAGTTCTTC. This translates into CASSFWGDEQFF.

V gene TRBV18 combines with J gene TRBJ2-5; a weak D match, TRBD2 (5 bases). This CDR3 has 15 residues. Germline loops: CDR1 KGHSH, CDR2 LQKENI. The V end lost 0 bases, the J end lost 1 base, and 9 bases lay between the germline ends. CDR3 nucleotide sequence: TGTGCCAGCTCACCACCGGCGGGCAGCCAAGAGACCCAGTACTTC. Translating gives CASSPPAGSQETQYF.

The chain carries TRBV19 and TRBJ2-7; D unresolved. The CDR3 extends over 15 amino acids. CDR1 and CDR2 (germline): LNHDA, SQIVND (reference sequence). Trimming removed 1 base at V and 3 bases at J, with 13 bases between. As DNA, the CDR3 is TGTGCCAGTAGTATAGTGGGCGGACCCTTCTACGAGCAGTACTTC. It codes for CASSIVGGPFYEQYF.

The CDR3 loop reads CASSLAGQGGYSPLHF. The DNA of the CDR3 is TGTGCCAGCAGCTTGGCGGGACAGGGGGGGTATTCACCCCTCCACTTT. This chain connects TRBV5-4 to TRBJ1-6; TRBD1 agrees at 11 bases. V was clipped by 0 bases and J by 8 bases; unmatched bases: 4. CDR1 and CDR2 (germline): SGHNT, YYREEE (reference sequence). The CDR3 is made up of 16 amino acids.

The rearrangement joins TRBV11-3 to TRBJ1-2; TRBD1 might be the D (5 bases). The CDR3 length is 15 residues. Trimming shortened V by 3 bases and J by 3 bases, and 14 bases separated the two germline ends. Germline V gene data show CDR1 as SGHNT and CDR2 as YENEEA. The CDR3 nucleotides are TGTGCCAGCAGCTTCGCGCAGGGCGTCCACTATGGCTACACCTTC. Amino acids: CASSFAQGVHYGYTF.

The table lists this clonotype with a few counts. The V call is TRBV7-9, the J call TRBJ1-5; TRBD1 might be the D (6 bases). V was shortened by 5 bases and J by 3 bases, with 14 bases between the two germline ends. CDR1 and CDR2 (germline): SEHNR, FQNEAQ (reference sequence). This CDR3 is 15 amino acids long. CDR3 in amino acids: CASSPDGTPNQPQHF. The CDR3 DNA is TGTGCCAGCAGCCCCGACGGGACACCCAATCAGCCCCAGCATTTT.

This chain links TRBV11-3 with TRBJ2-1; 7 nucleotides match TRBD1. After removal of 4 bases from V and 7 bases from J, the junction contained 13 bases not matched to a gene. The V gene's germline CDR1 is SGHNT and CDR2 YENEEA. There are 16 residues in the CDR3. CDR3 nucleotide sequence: TGTGCCAGCAGCTCACTGGCAGGGACAGAATCAAATGAGCAGTTCTTC. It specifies CASSSLAGTESNEQFF.

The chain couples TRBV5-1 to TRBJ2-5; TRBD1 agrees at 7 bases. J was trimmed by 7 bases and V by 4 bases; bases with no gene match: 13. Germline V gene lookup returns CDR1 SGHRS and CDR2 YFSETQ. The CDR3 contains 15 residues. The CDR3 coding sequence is TGCGCCAGCAGCGACGGGACAGCCCAAATCGGGACCCAGTACTTC. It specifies CASSDGTAQIGTQYF.

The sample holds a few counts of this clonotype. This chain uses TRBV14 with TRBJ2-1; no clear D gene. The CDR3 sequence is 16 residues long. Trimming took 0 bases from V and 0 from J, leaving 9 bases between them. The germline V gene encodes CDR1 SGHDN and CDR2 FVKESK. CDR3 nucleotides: TGTGCCAGCAGCCAAGATCAGTTGAGCTCCTACAATGAGCAGTTCTTC. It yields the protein CASSQDQLSSYNEQFF.

The chain's CDR3 is CASLRDTSYEQYF. Written as DNA, the CDR3 is TGTGCCAGCTTAAGGGACACCTCCTACGAGCAGTACTTC. The rearrangement joins TRBV28 to TRBJ2-7; perhaps TRBD1 as D (6 bases). With 8 bases removed from V and 0 bases from J, the gap between germline ends came to 11 bases. Germline V gene data show CDR1 as MDHEN and CDR2 as SYDVKM. The CDR3 loop spans 13 amino acids.

In DNA, the CDR3 is TGTGCCAGCAGTTTTTCAGGGAGCTCTGGAAACACCATATATTTT. It specifies CASSFSGSSGNTIYF. V and J are TRBV27 and TRBJ1-3, with D maybe TRBD1 (5 bases). The CDR3 runs to 15 residues. Between the trimmed V and J ends, which lost 3 bases and 0 bases, there was a span of 9 bases. CDR1 and CDR2 from the germline V gene are MNHEY and SMNVEV (reference sequence).

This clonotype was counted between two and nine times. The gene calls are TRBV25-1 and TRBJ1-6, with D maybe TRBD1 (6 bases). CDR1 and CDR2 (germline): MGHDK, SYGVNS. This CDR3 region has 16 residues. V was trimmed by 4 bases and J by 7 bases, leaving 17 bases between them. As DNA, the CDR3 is TGTGCCAGCAGTGGAACCGAGGGGGGAGGAAATTCACCCCTCCACTTT. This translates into CASSGTEGGGNSPLHF.

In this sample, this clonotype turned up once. The CDR3 protein is CSATPDRDGYTF. Here the CDR3 DNA reads TGCAGTGCTACTCCTGACAGGGATGGCTACACCTTC. This chain joins TRBV20-1 and TRBJ1-2; 7 nucleotides line up with TRBD1. The CDR3 is 12 residues long. Germline V lookup: CDR1 DFQATT, CDR2 SNEGSKA (reference sequence). J lost 6 bases, V lost 4 bases, and 5 bases had no gene match.

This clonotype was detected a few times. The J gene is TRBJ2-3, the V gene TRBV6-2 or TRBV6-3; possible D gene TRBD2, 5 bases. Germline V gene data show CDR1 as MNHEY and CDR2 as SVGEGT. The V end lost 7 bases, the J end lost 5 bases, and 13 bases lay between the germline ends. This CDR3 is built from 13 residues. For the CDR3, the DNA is TGTGCCAGCACTTGGGAGCCACGAGATACGCAGTATTTT. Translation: CASTWEPRDTQYF.

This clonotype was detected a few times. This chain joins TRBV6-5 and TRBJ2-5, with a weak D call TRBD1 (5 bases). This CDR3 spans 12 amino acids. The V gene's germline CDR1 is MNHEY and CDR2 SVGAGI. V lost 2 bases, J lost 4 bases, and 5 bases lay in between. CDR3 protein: CASSYRGETQYF. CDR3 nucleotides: TGTGCCAGCAGTTACAGGGGAGAGACCCAGTACTTC.

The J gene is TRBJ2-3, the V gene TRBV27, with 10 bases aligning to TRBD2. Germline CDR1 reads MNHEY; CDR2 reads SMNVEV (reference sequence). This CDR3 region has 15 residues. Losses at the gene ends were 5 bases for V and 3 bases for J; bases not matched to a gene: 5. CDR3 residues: CASSPAGGPTDTQYF. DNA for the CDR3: TGTGCCAGCAGTCCAGCGGGGGGGCCGACAGATACGCAGTATTTT.

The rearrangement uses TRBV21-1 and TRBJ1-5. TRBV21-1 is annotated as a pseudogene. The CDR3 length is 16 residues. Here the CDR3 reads CASSPLLGRANQPQHF. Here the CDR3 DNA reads TGTGCCAGCAGCCCACTTCTGGGGAGGGCGAATCAGCCCCAGCATTTT.

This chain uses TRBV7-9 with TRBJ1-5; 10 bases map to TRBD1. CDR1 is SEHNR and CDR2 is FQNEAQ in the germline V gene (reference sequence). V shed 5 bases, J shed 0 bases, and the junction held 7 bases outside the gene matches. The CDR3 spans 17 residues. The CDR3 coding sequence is TGTGCCAGCAGCCAAGACGACAGGGGGCATAGCAATCAGCCCCAGCATTTT. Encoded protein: CASSQDDRGHSNQPQHF.

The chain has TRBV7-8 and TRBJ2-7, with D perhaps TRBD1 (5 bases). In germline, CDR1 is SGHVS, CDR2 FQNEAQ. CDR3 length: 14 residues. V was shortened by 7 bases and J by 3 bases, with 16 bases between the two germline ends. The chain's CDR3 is CASTINKGNYEQYF. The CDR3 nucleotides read TGTGCCAGCACTATTAATAAGGGGAACTACGAGCAGTACTTC.